The 5 T cell receptor beta chains reported below all come from one sample, sequenced in a study of identical twins (dated by TCRdb to 2016 to 2018). The library was obtained by 5' RACE. This sample was sequenced with an Illumina HiSeq 2000. Using fastp at Q25 and MiXCR, TCRdb reprocessed the public reads and kept productive beta chains. Entries are consolidated by CDR3 protein sequence, retaining the most common genes and DNA. The sample profile shows more than 400,000 distinct CDR3 sequences; 15% of them were found once. The biggest ten clones account for roughly 0.43% of the sample. These data also formed part of another study, on yellow fever vaccine responses in identical twins.

Sequenced material: CD4+ T cells sorted from blood. These receptors were taken from a woman between 18 and 30 years old in good health.

This clonotype appeared a few times. The CDR3 DNA reads TGTGCCAGCAGCCAACTTACCGGGACAGGGGACGTGACCCAGTACTTC. It translates to CASSQLTGTGDVTQYF. This chain joins TRBV14 and TRBJ2-5; 10 bases fit TRBD1. Germline trimming cut 2 bases from V and 7 bases from J; bases unmatched to any gene: 10. In germline, CDR1 is SGHDN, CDR2 FVKESK. The CDR3 totals 16 residues.

The J gene is TRBJ1-4, the V gene TRBV12-3 or TRBV12-4, with 10 bases identical to TRBD1. This CDR3 contains 14 residues. Trimming at V came to 6 bases and at J to 8 bases, leaving 6 bases not matched to a gene. In nucleotides, the CDR3 is TGTGCCAGCAGGGCGACAGGGGGCGACGAAAAACTGTTTTTT. Translation: CASRATGGDEKLFF.

This chain uses TRBV20-1 with TRBJ2-7; TRBD2 aligns across 8 bases. This CDR3 has 14 residues. The junction had 9 bases not matched to a gene; V was cut back by 5 bases and J by 3 bases. CDR1 is DFQATT and CDR2 is SNEGSKA in the germline V gene (reference sequence). Here the CDR3 DNA reads TGCAGTGCTTCCGGCGGCGGGGGGATCTACGAGCAGTACGTC. Amino acid sequence: CSASGGGGIYEQYV.

The chain combines TRBV7-9 with TRBJ2-1, with 8 bases identical to TRBD1. V shed 5 bases and J 7 bases; nucleotides not matched to a gene: 13. CDR3 length: 16 residues. Looked up from germline, CDR1 is SEHNR and CDR2 is FQNEAQ (reference sequence). The CDR3 nucleotides are TGTGCCAGCAGCCGAACGACCGGGACAGGCACGAATGAGCAGTTCTTC. The encoded protein is CASSRTTGTGTNEQFF.

This clonotype appeared a few times. The rearrangement uses TRBV20-1 and TRBJ2-1; D is uncertain. The CDR3 is 12 residues long. Germline V gives CDR1 DFQATT, CDR2 SNEGSKA (reference sequence). The ends were cut back, 4 bases at V and 0 bases at J, with 4 bases in the middle. As DNA, the CDR3 is TGCAGTGCTACGGACTCCTACAATGAGCAGTTCTTC. Translating gives CSATDSYNEQFF.